This T cell receptor beta chain came from a study of regulatory T cells in long-lasting Graves disease. In regard to this clonotype: Its antigen is still unknown.

The study's findings and limits: Those with persistent Graves' had less TCR diversity than newly diagnosed patients. Persistent disease showed a preference for TRBV28, TRBJ1-2 and TRBJ2-5.

CDR3 length: 17 amino acids. Germline values: CDR1 LNHNV, CDR2 YYDKDF (reference sequence). V shed 0 bases and J 0 bases; nucleotides not matched to a gene: 5. Through Arm-PCR of CDR3 regions and iRepertoire HTBI primers, TCR beta libraries were built. TCRdb redid the calling of the multiplex PCR reads with MiXCR, one entry per CDR3 protein. The data show 450,000 to 500,000 distinct CDR3 sequences, under 20% seen once. As for time point: newly diagnosed GD, antithyroid drugs for less than 3 months. From PBMCs, RNA was extracted and then used to make the TCR library. It was American Thyroid Association guidelines that determined Graves' disease diagnosis. The same data also went into a second study, on T cells in Graves' hyperthyroidism and ophthalmopathy. That work states: Stable hyperthyroidism: no ophthalmopathy progression over 18 months of follow-up.

The sequenced sample was peripheral blood mononuclear cells (PBMCs), obtained at new diagnosis, from a patient treated with antithyroid drugs. The chain uses TRBV15 and TRBJ2-4; 7 bases fit TRBD1. This receptor was taken from a man aged 40-55 years with Graves disease. CDR3 loop: CATSRDGDRLAKNIQYF. CDR3 coding DNA: TGTGCCACCAGCAGAGACGGGGACAGATTAGCCAAAAACATTCAGTACTTC.